These 4 T cell receptor beta chains came from one sample sequenced in a study of technical replicates of blood from a handful of donors (dated by TCRdb to the late 2010s). Receptor libraries were prepared by the immunoSEQ multiplex PCR assay. What TCRdb holds here is the immuneACCESS table cut down to in-frame rearrangements. Part of the clones is not present; checked against another copy, under half of the missing clones reflect an unresolved V gene, and the others are unexplained. Here the sample has approximately 82,000 clones; approximately 94% occur a single time. The top ten constitute over 0.25% of the sample. Material for sequencing was T cells isolated from PBMCs. These receptors all come from a human donor in good health.

This chain links TRBV14 with TRBJ2-3, with D possibly being TRBD2 (5 bases). The ends were cut back, 1 base at V and 2 bases at J, with 25 bases in the middle. This CDR3 is built from 20 residues. Germline V gene data show CDR1 as SGHDN and CDR2 as FVKESK. The CDR3 nucleotides are TGTGCCAGCAGCCAAGTAAGCTTACCTACTGGAGCGGCGCCCACAGATACGCAGTATTTT. This sequence encodes CASSQVSLPTGAAPTDTQYF.

The count of this clone is one. The V and J genes are TRBV5-4 and TRBJ2-7, with 8 positions matching TRBD1. CDR1 is SGHNT and CDR2 is YYREEE in the germline V gene (reference sequence). V lost 0 bases and J lost 5; bases outside the gene matches: 4. The CDR3 is 14 amino acids. The CDR3 nucleotides are TGTGCCAGCAGCTTGGATCAGGGGGCCGACGAGCAGTACTTC. Its protein is CASSLDQGADEQYF.

This chain links TRBV5-4 with TRBJ1-1; D is uncertain. The V gene lost 2 bases and the J gene lost 1 base, with 6 bases spanning the gap. Germline V gene data show CDR1 as SGHNT and CDR2 as YYREEE (reference sequence). The CDR3 is made up of 13 amino acids. The DNA of the CDR3 is TGTGCCAGCAGCTTACACCAGAACACTGAAGCTTTCTTT. It is translated as CASSLHQNTEAFF.

The chain has TRBV6-6 and TRBJ2-2; 11 nucleotides match TRBD1. Germline trimming cut 7 bases from V and 7 bases from J; bases unmatched to any gene: 11. The CDR3 covers 16 residues. Germline V gene data show CDR1 as MNHNY and CDR2 as SVGAGI (reference sequence). The CDR3 here is CASIPDRGLFGGELFF. In DNA form, the CDR3 reads TGTGCCAGCATCCCGGACAGGGGGCTTTTTGGCGGGGAGCTGTTTTTT.